The rows below give T cell receptor beta chains drawn from one sample of a study of a mutant IDH1 vaccine in newly diagnosed glioma. Here immunoSEQ multiplex PCR was the method, and the copy in TCRdb shows in-frame clones only, minus some. The sample carries around 36,000 clones, 91% recorded once. The antigens of these receptors remain unknown. The starting material was PBMCs, obtained from a glioma patient whose treatment included an IDH1 peptide vaccine. The receptor source for this set is a man aged 50-60 years with glioma. Each CDR3 is given without its conserved first and last residue. Not every row has a clone size; where given, it reads once, few, many or a size class.

clone_size: NA; v_call: TRBV7-8; cdr3_aa: ASSLGIDNEQF
clone_size: NA; v_call: TRBV15; cdr3_aa: ATSRAEVIADTQY
clone_size: NA; v_call: TRBV4-2; cdr3_aa: ASSQAMDSSQPQH
clone_size: once; v_call: TRBV7-2; cdr3_aa: ASSLSQGGGEKLF
clone_size: NA; v_call: TRBV9; cdr3_aa: ASSARHGSPLH
clone_size: NA; v_call: TRBV28; cdr3_aa: ASSQNRDEQY
clone_size: NA; v_call: TRBV11-3; cdr3_aa: ASSGRDNVLT
clone_size: NA; v_call: TRBV19; cdr3_aa: ASSIARTNSPLH
clone_size: NA; v_call: TRBV1; cdr3_aa: TSTGNSAGELF
clone_size: NA; v_call: TRBV7-2; cdr3_aa: ASVTPGANVLT
clone_size: NA; v_call: TRBV4-1; cdr3_aa: ASSQGFRLAGTYEQY
clone_size: NA; v_call: TRBV5-1; cdr3_aa: ASSPRGTGITYEQY
clone_size: once; v_call: TRBV6-1; cdr3_aa: ASSESGHHYEQY
clone_size: NA; v_call: TRBV7-2; cdr3_aa: ASSPGHGGEQY
clone_size: NA; v_call: TRBV7-3; cdr3_aa: ASSLDRDTEAF
clone_size: few; v_call: TRBV7-9; cdr3_aa: ASSGPEWNTEAF
clone_size: NA; v_call: TRBV5-8; cdr3_aa: ASSRAQGGVWGTDTQY
clone_size: NA; v_call: TRBV6-6; cdr3_aa: ASSSLGAEQY
clone_size: NA; v_call: TRBV5-4; cdr3_aa: ASRQELDYEQY
clone_size: NA; v_call: TRBV7-8; cdr3_aa: ASSLGQVLEQY
clone_size: NA; v_call: TRBV5-1; cdr3_aa: ASSSSGITDTQY
clone_size: few; v_call: TRBV29-1; cdr3_aa: SVDQGQANTEAF
clone_size: NA; v_call: TRBV28; cdr3_aa: ASSFLHGTPNTEAF
clone_size: NA; v_call: TRBV16; cdr3_aa: ASSQSGSGNTEAF
clone_size: NA; v_call: TRBV6-6; cdr3_aa: ASSGGDNRYTGELF
clone_size: NA; v_call: TRBV7-8; cdr3_aa: ASRRRHEQF
clone_size: NA; v_call: TRBV7-8; cdr3_aa: ASSLALGGSGQPQH
clone_size: NA; v_call: TRBV11-2; cdr3_aa: ASSFITGSSYNEQF
clone_size: NA; v_call: TRBV7-6; cdr3_aa: ASSLAIEGIATQY
clone_size: NA; v_call: TRBV4-3; cdr3_aa: ASSQPTGGELF
clone_size: NA; v_call: TRBV29-1; cdr3_aa: SVTGFEETQY
clone_size: NA; v_call: TRBV10-2; cdr3_aa: ASSDVRWTLNTGELF
clone_size: NA; v_call: TRBV5-6; cdr3_aa: ASSYGGVRF
clone_size: NA; v_call: TRBV5-1; cdr3_aa: ASSLEDANSNTEAF
clone_size: NA; v_call: TRBV11-2; cdr3_aa: ASNPAEAGGYNEQF
clone_size: NA; v_call: TRBV5-1; cdr3_aa: ASSWTGPGELF
clone_size: NA; v_call: TRBV7-6; cdr3_aa: ASNNGGEGGYT
clone_size: NA; v_call: TRBV15; cdr3_aa: ATSNQQGTIRGYT
clone_size: NA; v_call: TRBV11-2; cdr3_aa: ASSLVMGTLH
clone_size: NA; v_call: TRBV10-2; cdr3_aa: ASTGQGASYNSPLH
clone_size: NA; v_call: TRBV28; cdr3_aa: ASRPWVTAYEQY
clone_size: NA; v_call: TRBV19; cdr3_aa: ASSARTGKANTGELF
clone_size: NA; v_call: TRBV5-1; cdr3_aa: ASSLDTGGSGNTIY
clone_size: NA; v_call: TRBV11-3; cdr3_aa: ASSFQGTDTQY
clone_size: NA; v_call: TRBV19; cdr3_aa: ASSIGLAKDTQY
clone_size: few; v_call: TRBV4-1; cdr3_aa: ASSPSWQGIYGYT
clone_size: NA; v_call: TRBV7-2; cdr3_aa: ASSLELQGGNTIY
clone_size: NA; v_call: TRBV5-6; cdr3_aa: ASSLKGATAEQY
clone_size: NA; v_call: TRBV29-1; cdr3_aa: SVTTGGNTEAF
clone_size: NA; v_call: TRBV7-9; cdr3_aa: ASRTGRYNEQF
clone_size: NA; v_call: TRBV5-1; cdr3_aa: ASSVSGTGDTSSEQF
clone_size: NA; v_call: TRBV2; cdr3_aa: ASKKAPLNTEAF
clone_size: NA; v_call: TRBV18; cdr3_aa: ASSPPNRVADTQY